This T cell receptor beta chain was identified during a study of T cell responses to AZD1222 COVID-19 vaccine. The table came from immunoSEQ multiplex PCR; TCRdb's copy has only in-frame clones and leaves some out. The sample shows 150,000 to 200,000 clones, 90% to 95% of them seen only once. The CDR3 contains 14 residues. V shed 6 bases and J 5 bases; nucleotides not matched to a gene: 8. Germline lookup yields CDR1 SQVTM and CDR2 ANQGSEA. The receptor comes from an adult in good health. The material sequenced was peripheral blood, taken on day 0 of AZD1222 vaccination. This chain links TRBV29-1 with TRBJ2-2, with TRBD1 matching over 8 bases. CDR3 DNA: TGCAGCGTGGATATTACAGGGGGTACCGGGGAGCTGTTTTTT. It specifies CSVDITGGTGELFF.